The clone carrying this T cell receptor beta chain turned up a few times. The data were obtained in a study of patients and donors after allogeneic stem cell transplantation. TCRdb processed the RT-PCR reads anew with MiXCR; each CDR3 protein has one entry. The sample lists roughly 190,000 distinct CDR3 sequences; around two fifths were seen once. Germline assignment: CDR1 SGHRS and CDR2 YFSETQ. V was clipped by 9 bases and J by 5 bases; unmatched bases: 9. The CDR3 contains 13 residues. This clonotype was obtained from a human donor who was either an allogeneic HSCT recipient or a stem cell or donor lymphocyte infusion donor (not recorded which). It is not recorded whose cells these are; they may come from a transplant donor. The chain has TRBV5-1 and TRBJ2-7; TRBD1 matches at 9 bases. Input material: blood, either unsorted or a sorted T cell fraction (not recorded which). In DNA, the CDR3 is TGCGCCATCAGTAGGGACAGGGAAGACGAGCAGTACTTC. Protein product: CAISRDREDEQYF.